The subject of this entry is one TCR beta chain. Participants, about 18 to 90 years old, spanned more than 20 US areas. This entry is derived from a study of blood T cell repertoires in COVID-19. Sequencing used immunoSEQ multiplex PCR; TCRdb keeps in-frame clones, though not all of them. The data contain 320,000 or so clones, about 85% of them singletons. CDR1 MNHEY and CDR2 SVGEGT come from the germline V gene. The junction had 11 bases not matched to a gene; V was cut back by 5 bases and J by 4 bases. The length of the CDR3 is 16 residues. The rearrangement uses TRBV6-2 or TRBV6-3 and TRBJ1-5, with 7 bases matching TRBD1. This receptor was taken from a young woman who had been exposed to COVID-19. Source material: PBMCs or T cells enriched from blood (not recorded which). The CDR3 reads CASSHDRVRGNQPQHF. The CDR3 DNA sequence: TGTGCCAGCAGTCACGACAGGGTGAGGGGAAATCAGCCCCAGCATTTT.